The 18 T cell receptor beta chains reported below all come from one sample, sequenced in a study of regulatory T cells in long-lasting Graves disease. Arm-PCR of CDR3 regions and iRepertoire HTBI primers were the basis on which TCR beta libraries were built. Using its own MiXCR run on the multiplex PCR reads, TCRdb lists one record per CDR3 protein. The data hold about 290,000 distinct CDR3 sequences, with roughly a fifth observed a single time. The time point denotes: persistent/refractory GD, antithyroid drugs over 5 years with positive TRAb. TCR sequences were obtained from RNA taken from PBMCs. Sequencing was performed on peripheral blood mononuclear cells (PBMCs), taken when the disease was refractory, from a patient treated with antithyroid drugs. These receptors came from a female donor with Graves disease.

The CDR3 loop reads CASSTGGDLSEQYF. The CDR3 DNA reads TGTGCCAGCAGTACCGGGGGGGACCTCAGCGAGCAGTACTTC. The chain is built from TRBV27 and TRBJ2-7, with 8 bases identical to TRBD2. From germline, CDR1 is MNHEY and CDR2 SMNVEV (reference sequence). The V gene end was trimmed by 5 bases and the J gene end by 6 bases; junction bases not matched to a gene: 9. There are 14 residues in the CDR3.

Points on this clonotype: A much larger clonotype is one base distant, so this may be a read error. The genes are TRBV6-1 and TRBJ1-4, with D unclear. The V gene lost 5 bases and the J gene lost 8 bases, with 12 bases spanning the gap. This CDR3 has 13 residues. CDR1 MNHNS and CDR2 SASEGT come from the germline V gene. The CDR3 DNA follows: TGTGCCAGCAGTCACCAGGCGGGGGAAAAACTGTTTTTT. This gives the protein CASSHQAGEKLFF.

This clonotype has ten or more counts. The V call is TRBV27, the J call TRBJ2-1; 7 bases are a match to TRBD1. The CDR3 is 14 amino acids. CDR1 MNHEY and CDR2 SMNVEV come from the germline V gene (reference sequence). The trim removed 0 bases at V and 7 bases at J, leaving 3 bases unmatched. DNA for the CDR3: TGTGCCAGCAGTTTATCGGGCAGGGGGAATGAGCAGTTCTTC. Its protein product is CASSLSGRGNEQFF.

This chain uses TRBV12-3 or TRBV12-4 with TRBJ1-1; perhaps TRBD1 as D (6 bases). The CDR3 runs to 14 residues. V was clipped by 3 bases and J by 6 bases, with 14 bases between them. The CDR3 here is CASSFGGGVAEAFF. The CDR3 DNA sequence: TGTGCCAGCAGTTTCGGGGGCGGCGTTGCTGAAGCTTTCTTT.

CDR3 residues: CASSLGPDNYGYTF. The CDR3 region has the DNA TGTGCCAGCAGCTTAGGTCCAGATAACTATGGCTACACCTTC. The chain combines TRBV7-9 with TRBJ1-2; D is undetermined. From germline, CDR1 is SEHNR and CDR2 FQNEAQ (reference sequence). This CDR3 comprises 14 residues. Trimming shortened V by 1 base and J by 1 base, and 7 bases separated the two germline ends.

The V call is TRBV4-3, the J call TRBJ1-6, with unresolved D. The V gene lost 1 base and the J gene lost 0 bases, with 13 bases spanning the gap. This CDR3 spans 18 amino acids. In germline, CDR1 is LGHNA, CDR2 YSLEER. The DNA of the CDR3 is TGCGCCAGCAGCCAAGTACTGACGGGGAGCTCCTATAATTCACCCCTCCACTTT. Residues: CASSQVLTGSSYNSPLHF.

Many counts were recorded for this clonotype. The chain carries TRBV27 and TRBJ1-5, with 8 bases aligning to TRBD1. Germline V lookup: CDR1 MNHEY, CDR2 SMNVEV (reference sequence). This CDR3 has 16 residues. The J segment lost 0 bases and the V segment lost 6 bases, leaving 7 bases of the junction unmatched. The CDR3 DNA sequence: TGTGCCAGCAGAACTCATCAGGGGGCTAGCAATCAGCCCCAGCATTTT. This translates into CASRTHQGASNQPQHF.

V and J are TRBV7-2 and TRBJ2-1; 14 nucleotides align to TRBD2. This CDR3 has 19 residues. V dropped 3 bases and J dropped 9; count of bases not matched to a gene: 16. The germline V gene encodes CDR1 SGHTA and CDR2 FQGNSA. CDR3 bases: TGTGCCAGCAGCTTCTCCCCCGGGACTAGCGGGAGTCGTGGGGGTGAGCAGTTCTTC. Amino acid sequence: CASSFSPGTSGSRGGEQFF. The variable domain in full, with the rest retrieved from reference TRBV7-2 and TRBJ2-1, is GAGVSQSPSNKVTEKGKDVELRCDPISGHTALYWYRQSLGQGLEFLIYFQGNSAPDKSGLPSDRFSAERTGGSVSTLTIQRTQQEDSAVYLCASSFSPGTSGSRGGEQFFGPGTRLTVL.

This clonotype occurred many times. The J gene is TRBJ2-7, the V gene TRBV5-1; 7 nucleotides match TRBD2. Germline CDR1 is SGHRS and CDR2 is YFSETQ. Trimming at V came to 0 bases and at J to 2 bases, leaving 5 bases not matched to a gene. The CDR3 covers 15 residues. The CDR3 sequence: CASSLGLAGTYEQYF. The CDR3 DNA sequence: TGCGCCAGCAGCTTGGGACTAGCAGGAACCTACGAGCAGTACTTC. Full variable domain (rest looked up from reference TRBV5-1 and TRBJ2-7): KAGVTQTPRYLIKTRGQQVTLSCSPISGHRSVSWYQQTPGQGLQFLFEYFSETQRNKGNFPGRFSGRQFSNSRSEMNVSTLELGDSALYLCASSLGLAGTYEQYFGPGTRLTVT.

There are many counts of this clonotype. The chain couples TRBV6-2 or TRBV6-3 to TRBJ2-2; D not certain. V dropped 2 bases and J dropped 6 bases, with 1 base sitting between them. The CDR3 length is 11 residues. Germline V gives CDR1 MNHEY, CDR2 SVGEGT. CDR3 in DNA: TGTGCCAGCAGTTACCCCGGGGAGCTGTTTTTT. It specifies CASSYPGELFF.

The chain links TRBV27 to TRBJ2-2; 9 bases match TRBD2. The germline V gene encodes CDR1 MNHEY and CDR2 SMNVEV (reference sequence). The CDR3 spans 16 residues. V was pared by 1 base and J by 7 bases, with 7 bases of the junction left unmatched. The CDR3 DNA reads as TGTGCCAGCAGTTTATTTGCGGGAGGGCCAAACGGGGAGCTGTTTTTT. It translates to CASSLFAGGPNGELFF.

At least ten counts were recorded for this clonotype. The chain is built from TRBV2 and TRBJ1-4; D gene uncertain. The CDR3 length is 17 residues. V lost 3 bases and J lost 7, with 21 bases in between. Germline CDR1 reads SNHLY; CDR2 reads FYNNEI. CDR3 DNA sequence: TGTGCCAGCAGTGACCCCCGGTCGGAGCGTGGAGCTGAAAAACTGTTTTTT. This encodes CASSDPRSERGAEKLFF.

This clonotype was counted at least ten times. The chain uses TRBV11-1 and TRBJ2-5; the D gene is possibly TRBD2 (6 bases). The germline V gene has CDR1 SGHAT and CDR2 FQDESV (reference sequence). CDR3 length: 17 residues. V was cut by 4 bases and J by 3 bases, with 21 bases left in between. The CDR3 bases are TGTGCCAGCAGCTGGGGTCGCGGGGTTCGCGCTGAAGAGACCCAGTACTTC. It encodes CASSWGRGVRAEETQYF.

The rearrangement uses TRBV7-6 and TRBJ2-3, with no clear D. V was clipped by 5 bases and J by 0 bases, with 18 bases between them. Germline V gene sequence: CDR1 SGHVS, CDR2 FNYEAQ. This CDR3 region has 17 residues. CDR3 in DNA: TGTGCCAGCAGCCGCCTACTTTCCAAGATTAGCACAGATACGCAGTATTTT. Its protein product is CASSRLLSKISTDTQYF.

This clonotype appeared many times. CDR3 bases: TGTGCCACCAGCCTAGACAGGGTCCAAGAGACCCAGTACTTC. Translating it yields CATSLDRVQETQYF. The chain carries TRBV15 and TRBJ2-5; TRBD1 aligns across 7 bases. Trimming took 5 bases from V and 1 from J; bases not matched to a gene: 4. This CDR3 region has 14 residues. Per the germline V gene, CDR1 is LNHNV and CDR2 is YYDKDF (reference sequence).

This clonotype was seen a handful of times. The genes are TRBV5-1 and TRBJ2-1; possible D gene TRBD1, 5 bases. Germline values: CDR1 SGHRS, CDR2 YFSETQ. V gave up 1 base and J gave up 8 bases, with 10 bases separating them. The CDR3 totals 13 residues. CDR3 sequence reads: CASSLSGAHEQFF. The CDR3 nucleotides read TGCGCCAGCAGCTTGAGTGGGGCCCATGAGCAGTTCTTC.

This clonotype showed up many times. The chain is built from TRBV5-4 and TRBJ2-2; 11 bases are shared with TRBD2. This CDR3 is built from 16 residues. The trim removed 1 base at V and 5 bases at J, leaving 4 bases unmatched. CDR1 and CDR2 from the germline V gene are SGHNT and YYREEE (reference sequence). CDR3 DNA sequence: TGTGCCAGCAGCTTGCGACTAGCGGGGCCTACCGGGGAGCTGTTTTTT. The encoded protein is CASSLRLAGPTGELFF.

The CDR3 DNA reads as TGTGCCAGCGACCCGGGGGGGAACACCATATATTTT. Amino acid sequence: CASDPGGNTIYF. V is TRBV11-3 and J is TRBJ1-3, with D perhaps matching TRBD1 (5 bases). This CDR3 spans 12 amino acids. Per the germline V gene, CDR1 is SGHNT and CDR2 is YENEEA. V gave up 8 bases and J gave up 7 bases, with 12 bases separating them.